These 11 T cell receptor beta chains were all obtained from the same sample, sequenced in a study of PD-1 blockade in classical Hodgkin lymphoma. Relapse after autologous stem cell transplantation occurred in every patient, and brentuximab vedotin exposure varied. Libraries were prepared by immunoSEQ multiplex PCR; TCRdb keeps only in-frame clonotypes and omits some of them. Of around 25,000 clones in the sample, over 60% were seen once. Sequences were derived from peripheral blood mononuclear cells (PBMCs), sampled before the second cycle of nivolumab. The receptors were gathered from a human donor with classical Hodgkin lymphoma.

CDR3 protein: CASSFGRSENEKLFF. As DNA, the CDR3 is TGCGCCAGCAGCTTCGGCAGATCAGAAAATGAAAAACTGTTTTTT. This chain connects TRBV5-1 to TRBJ1-4; D is unclear. V lost 2 bases to trimming and J lost 5 bases, with 13 bases between them. Germline V gene lookup returns CDR1 SGHRS and CDR2 YFSETQ. The CDR3 spans 15 residues.

In its sample, this clone was seen a few times. CDR3 amino acids: CASSQVGGLGTQYF. The CDR3, as DNA: TGCGCCAGCAGCCAAGTCGGGGGCTTGGGGACCCAGTACTTC. The J gene is TRBJ2-5, the V gene TRBV4-3; D might be TRBD1 or TRBD2, each matching 6 bases. Germline CDR1 LGHNA, CDR2 YSLEER. This CDR3 spans 14 amino acids. Trimming took off 1 base at V and 7 bases at J, with 13 bases between the two ends.

This sequence joins TRBV9 and TRBJ2-5, with D uncertain. The CDR3 consists of 14 residues. Germline V gene data show CDR1 as SGDLS and CDR2 as YYNGEE. Between the trimmed V and J ends, which lost 0 bases and 3 bases, there was a span of 9 bases. The CDR3 loop reads CASSVDLVEETQYF. CDR3 nucleotide sequence: TGTGCCAGCAGCGTAGATCTAGTCGAAGAGACCCAGTACTTC.

As to this clone: An end of the junction differs from the germline gene, which may be a read error. The rearrangement uses TRBV7-9 and TRBJ1-2; D gene unclear. The CDR3 has 11 residues. The germline CDR1 and CDR2 sequences are SEHNR and FQNEAQ (reference sequence). The CDR3 region is CARSFRYGYTF. As DNA, the CDR3 is TGTGCCAGGAGCTTTCGCTATGGCTACACCTTC.

V usage is TRBV7-3 and J usage is TRBJ2-5; no reliable D call. V lost 5 bases to trimming and J lost 1 base, with 8 bases between them. From germline, CDR1 is SGHTA and CDR2 FQGTGA. The CDR3 sequence is 13 residues long. CDR3 loop: CASSPQVQETQYF. Here the CDR3 DNA reads TGTGCCAGCAGCCCCCAGGTCCAAGAGACCCAGTACTTC.

The rearrangement joins TRBV5-1 to TRBJ1-2; D not certain. The V gene's germline CDR1 is SGHRS and CDR2 YFSETQ. CDR3 size: 15 residues. V was pared by 3 bases and J by 8 bases, with 20 bases between. As DNA, the CDR3 is TGCGCCAGCAGCTGGCTACGTGGGGAGGCGGAAGGCTACACCTTC. Its translation is CASSWLRGEAEGYTF.

J is TRBJ2-2 and V is TRBV4-3, with 14 bases matching TRBD2. Unmatched junction bases numbered 6, after V lost 0 bases and J lost 6 bases. Germline V gene sequence: CDR1 LGHNA, CDR2 YSLEER. The CDR3 consists of 18 residues. The CDR3: CASSQDMGLAGVAGELFF. The CDR3 bases are TGCGCCAGCAGCCAAGATATGGGACTAGCGGGAGTTGCCGGGGAGCTGTTTTTT.

This clone was seen more than once but under ten times. Here the CDR3 reads CASSRRSHSSYEQYF. The CDR3 DNA reads as TGTGCCAGCAGCCGACGATCCCACTCCTCCTACGAGCAGTACTTC. The rearrangement uses TRBV6-6 and TRBJ2-7; no clear D gene. V gave up 6 bases and J gave up 0 bases, with 15 bases separating them. Germline CDR1 and CDR2: MNHNY and SVGAGI (reference sequence). The CDR3 extends over 15 amino acids.

The chain uses TRBV19 and TRBJ2-7; D is uncertain. The germline gives CDR1 LNHDA, CDR2 SQIVND (reference sequence). V was cut by 3 bases and J by 3 bases, with 9 bases left in between. The CDR3 has 13 amino acids. The CDR3 sequence is CASSIAAGYEQYF. CDR3 bases: TGTGCCAGTAGTATCGCAGCAGGCTACGAGCAGTACTTC.

This clone was seen at least ten times. The chain recombines TRBV10-1 with TRBJ2-1; D gene ambiguous. This CDR3 spans 13 amino acids. Germline CDR1 WNHNN, CDR2 SYGVQD (reference sequence). Trimming shortened V by 6 bases and J by 10 bases, and 16 bases separated the two germline ends. The CDR3 here is CASSLNRRAEQFF. CDR3 DNA sequence: TGCGCCAGCAGCCTCAATCGACGGGCAGAGCAGTTCTTC.

The chain joins TRBV5-6 to TRBJ2-7, with D tentatively TRBD2 (6 bases). V was cut by 10 bases and J by 7 bases, with 27 bases left in between. The CDR3 length is 15 residues. Germline CDR1 SGHDT, CDR2 YYEEEE. The CDR3 nucleotides read TGTGCCTACATGACCTCCCGGGGGAAGCCGGAGGAGCAGTACTTC. It yields the protein CAYMTSRGKPEEQYF. Based on the CDR3 plus reference TRBV5-6 and TRBJ2-7, the full variable domain is DAGVTQSPTHLIKTRGQQVTLRCSPKSGHDTVSWYQQALGQGPQFIFQYYEEEERQRGNFPDRFSGHQFPNYSSELNVNALLLGDSALYLCAYMTSRGKPEEQYFGPGTRLTVT.